These 17 T cell receptor beta chains originate from one sample sequenced in a study of CD8+CD57+ T cells in acquired aplastic anemia. The study profiled TCR beta VDJ and CDR3 using genomic DNA as template. TCRdb redid the calling of the reads with MiXCR, one entry per CDR3 protein. The sample contains around 140,000 distinct CDR3 sequences, approximately 41% of which appear only once. Sample: sorted CD4+, CD8+, or CD8+CD57+ T cells (not recorded which) from PBMCs. The receptors originated from a human donor in good health, serving as a control.

This clonotype has only a few counts. J is TRBJ1-3 and V is TRBV10-3, with D unclear. The germline V and J ends were trimmed by 5 bases and 0 bases, with 8 bases remaining between them. Germline V gene lookup returns CDR1 ENHRY and CDR2 SYGVKD. CDR3 length: 14 amino acids. The CDR3 sequence is CAISQDNSGNTIYF. The CDR3 nucleotides read TGTGCCATCAGTCAAGACAACTCTGGAAACACCATATATTTT.

At least ten counts were recorded for this clonotype. CDR3 region: CSARWGADEQFF. CDR3 sequence (DNA): TGCAGTGCCCGTTGGGGGGCAGATGAGCAGTTCTTC. This rearrangement joins TRBV20-1 to TRBJ2-1; D might be TRBD1 or TRBD2, each matching 6 bases. The length of the CDR3 is 12 residues. The germline CDR1 and CDR2 sequences are DFQATT and SNEGSKA (reference sequence). V was shortened by 6 bases and J by 8 bases, with 14 bases between the two germline ends.

The chain recombines TRBV19 with TRBJ1-4, with a possible D match to TRBD1 (5 bases). With 4 bases removed from V and 8 bases from J, the gap between germline ends came to 17 bases. The CDR3 totals 15 residues. CDR1 is LNHDA, CDR2 SQIVND, per germline (reference sequence). CDR3 nucleotide sequence: TGTGCCAGTAGTAACGGGGCCCAACCCAGGGAAAAACTGTTTTTT. This codes for CASSNGAQPREKLFF.

About this clonotype itself: A single base separates this from a much larger clone, so it may be a read error. The final CDR3 position lacks the conserved phenylalanine or tryptophan, pointing to a likely read error. The CDR3 coding sequence is TGTGCCAGCAGTTACTCGCGACATGACACTGAAGCTTTCCTT. Amino acids: CASSYSRHDTEAFL. The gene calls are TRBV6-5 and TRBJ1-1; no clear D gene. V was cut by 0 bases and J by 3 bases, with 8 bases left in between. Germline V lookup: CDR1 MNHEY, CDR2 SVGAGI. The CDR3 totals 14 residues.

The V and J genes are TRBV18 and TRBJ1-1, with 9 bases matching TRBD1. V dropped 5 bases and J dropped 3; count of bases not matched to a gene: 10. In germline, CDR1 is KGHSH, CDR2 LQKENI. The CDR3 is made up of 16 amino acids. The CDR3: CASSAWTGAEDTEAFF. As DNA, the CDR3 is TGTGCCAGCTCAGCGTGGACAGGGGCCGAGGACACTGAAGCTTTCTTT.

Many counts were recorded for this clonotype. This chain connects TRBV15 to TRBJ1-1; no clear D gene. Germline CDR1 reads LNHNV; CDR2 reads YYDKDF (reference sequence). The V and J ends lost 0 bases and 11 bases respectively, with 13 bases between them. There are 13 residues in the CDR3. The CDR3 bases are TGTGCCACCAGCAGAGATTTAGGGTATCAGGCTTTCTTT. Translated: CATSRDLGYQAFF.

This clonotype was recorded at least ten times. The chain employs TRBV4-2 and TRBJ1-2; 9 positions agree with TRBD1. Trimming removed 2 bases from V and 6 bases from J; junction bases left unmatched: 7. The CDR3 loop spans 15 amino acids. CDR1 LGHNA and CDR2 YNFKEQ come from the germline V gene. In nucleotides, the CDR3 is TGTGCCAGCAGCCAACACTCCGGGACAGGGAATGGCTACACCTTC. Its translation: CASSQHSGTGNGYTF.

This clonotype was found many times. V gene TRBV4-2 combines with J gene TRBJ2-7, with 8 bases lining up with TRBD1. This CDR3 has 16 amino acids. V lost 0 bases, J lost 4 bases, and 8 bases stayed unmatched. Germline V gives CDR1 LGHNA, CDR2 YNFKEQ. The CDR3 region is CASSQDLGTGQYEQYF. The CDR3 nucleotides are TGTGCCAGCAGCCAAGATTTAGGGACAGGACAATACGAGCAGTACTTC.

This clonotype was seen a few times. The chain is built from TRBV11-2 and TRBJ2-7; D is tentatively TRBD1 or TRBD2 (6 bases each). V lost 5 bases to trimming and J lost 1 base, with 21 bases between them. CDR3 length: 17 residues. Germline V lookup: CDR1 SGHAT, CDR2 FQNNGV. The CDR3 is CASSANRGLRGSYEQYF. The CDR3 DNA is TGTGCCAGCAGCGCCAACCGGGGGCTCCGAGGGTCCTACGAGCAGTACTTC. Full variable domain (missing parts from reference TRBV11-2 and TRBJ2-7): EAGVAQSPRYKIIEKRQSVAFWCNPISGHATLYWYQQILGQGPKLLIQFQNNGVVDDSQLPKDRFSAERLKGVDSTLKIQPAKLEDSAVYLCASSANRGLRGSYEQYFGPGTRLTVT.

The rearrangement uses TRBV6-1 and TRBJ1-5; D is undetermined. Trimming shortened V by 5 bases and J by 2 bases, and 13 bases separated the two germline ends. The germline V gene has CDR1 MNHNS and CDR2 SASEGT. The CDR3 loop spans 15 amino acids. The CDR3 DNA follows: TGTGCCAGCAGTAAGTCTATCGGCGGCAATCAGCCCCAGCATTTT. This gives the protein CASSKSIGGNQPQHF.

This clonotype occurred a few times. This chain joins TRBV6-5 and TRBJ1-1; tentatively, D is TRBD1 (5 bases). Germline CDR1 is MNHEY and CDR2 is SVGAGI. The CDR3 totals 16 residues. The V gene lost 3 bases and the J gene lost 3 bases, with 17 bases spanning the gap. CDR3 loop: CASSYGAVTWDTEAFF. The CDR3 DNA follows: TGTGCCAGCAGTTATGGGGCAGTCACCTGGGACACTGAAGCTTTCTTT.

This clonotype was counted a few times. Possible read error: a much larger clone is one base away. The chain combines TRBV12-3 or TRBV12-4 with TRBJ2-7; perhaps TRBD2 as D (6 bases). This CDR3 spans 15 amino acids. CDR3 nucleotides: TGTGCCTGCAGCCAGTTAGCGGAGGGACTCGGCGAGCAGTACTTC. The encoded protein is CACSQLAEGLGEQYF.

In regard to this clonotype: A much larger clone differs by one base, so this may be a read error. V gene TRBV19 combines with J gene TRBJ1-2; D is possibly TRBD1 (5 bases). CDR1 LNHDA and CDR2 SQIVND come from the germline V gene (reference sequence). The CDR3 is made up of 15 amino acids. This CDR3 is CANSIGDRPDYGYTF. For the CDR3, the DNA is TGTGCCAATAGTATAGGGGACCGCCCAGACTATGGCTACACCTTC.

The table lists this clonotype with many counts. The chain joins TRBV7-7 to TRBJ1-6; no definite D call. Germline V gene lookup returns CDR1 SSHAT and CDR2 FNYEAQ (reference sequence). CDR3 size: 15 residues. Trimming took off 5 bases at V and 5 bases at J, with 13 bases between the two ends. In DNA, the CDR3 is TGTGCCAGCAGCCCGCGGGAGTCCAATAATTCACCCCTCCACTTT. Translated, it gives CASSPRESNNSPLHF.

This clonotype was recorded many times. V gene TRBV6-5 combines with J gene TRBJ1-6, with 7 positions matching TRBD1. The germline CDR1 and CDR2 sequences are MNHEY and SVGAGI. The trim removed 4 bases at V and 9 bases at J, leaving 9 bases unmatched. The length of the CDR3 is 15 residues. DNA for the CDR3: TGTGCCAGCAGTTGGGCAGGGGGAGGTGGTTCACCCCTCCACTTT. Translating gives CASSWAGGGGSPLHF.

This clonotype was found many times. The chain carries TRBV9 and TRBJ1-2; unclear D gene. Between the trimmed V and J ends, which lost 5 bases and 0 bases, there was a span of 17 bases. This CDR3 is built from 16 residues. Germline V gives CDR1 SGDLS, CDR2 YYNGEE. CDR3 sequence reads: CASSRAVTAANYGYTF. In DNA, the CDR3 is TGTGCCAGCAGTCGCGCTGTTACAGCCGCTAACTATGGCTACACCTTC.

Concerning this clonotype: A much larger clone lies a single base off, so this may be a read error. The genes are TRBV5-1 and TRBJ2-2, with 7 bases fitting TRBD1. The CDR3 contains 16 residues. Germline V gene data show CDR1 as SGHRS and CDR2 as YFSETQ. DNA for the CDR3: TGCGCCAGCAGCTTGGTCAAGGGACAGAACACCGGGGAGCTGTCTTTT. As protein: CASSLVKGQNTGELSF.